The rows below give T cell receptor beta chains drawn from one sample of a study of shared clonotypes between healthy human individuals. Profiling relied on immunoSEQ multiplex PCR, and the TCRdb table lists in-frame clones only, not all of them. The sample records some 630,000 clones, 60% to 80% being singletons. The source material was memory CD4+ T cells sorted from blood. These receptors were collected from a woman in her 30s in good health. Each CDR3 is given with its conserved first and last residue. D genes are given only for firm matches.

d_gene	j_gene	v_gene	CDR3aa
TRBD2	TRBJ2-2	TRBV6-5	CASSYRTSGRTGELFF
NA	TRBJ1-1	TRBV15	CATSRGGQGPTEAFF
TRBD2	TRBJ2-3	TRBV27	CASKGRASGLGGTDTQYF
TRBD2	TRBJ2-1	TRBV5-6	CASRSLAGGLGEQFF
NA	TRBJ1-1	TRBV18	CASSPRSGGVGTEAFF
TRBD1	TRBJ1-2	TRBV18	CASSRTGEDGYTF
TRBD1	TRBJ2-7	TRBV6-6	CASWTGLGEQYF
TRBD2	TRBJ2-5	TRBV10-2	CASSEGRERETQYF
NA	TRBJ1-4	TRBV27	CASSPLGGGGNEKLFF
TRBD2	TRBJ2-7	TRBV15	CATSRIPGLAGGAYEQYF
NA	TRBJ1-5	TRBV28	CASSLMLGHLPSNQPQHF
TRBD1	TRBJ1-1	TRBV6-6	CASSYSGTAKEAFF
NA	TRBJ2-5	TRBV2	CASMGPRKQETQYF
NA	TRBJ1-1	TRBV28	CASSWGGGVNTEAFF
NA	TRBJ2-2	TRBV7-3	CASSLSPGELFF
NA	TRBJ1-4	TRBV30	CAWSADSSNEKLFF
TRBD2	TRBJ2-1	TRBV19	CASRKTASGIYEQFF
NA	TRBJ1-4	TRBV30	CAWSVPDRDKKLFF
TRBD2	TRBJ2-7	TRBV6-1	CASSGPTSGKYEQYF
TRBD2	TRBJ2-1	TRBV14	CASSLAGGSSYNEQFF
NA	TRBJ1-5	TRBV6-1	CASTGGYYSNQPQHF
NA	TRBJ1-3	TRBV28	CASSLAGPGNTIYF
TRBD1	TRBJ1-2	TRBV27	CASSPDPGTGGGYGYTF
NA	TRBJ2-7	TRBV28	CASSWGAGLEQYF
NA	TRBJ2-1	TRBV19	CASSREGGTSYNEQFF
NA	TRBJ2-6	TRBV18	CASSPGSSGANVLTF
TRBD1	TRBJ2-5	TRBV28	CASSLGDRVVETQYF
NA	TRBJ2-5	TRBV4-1	CASSQDARGERETQYF
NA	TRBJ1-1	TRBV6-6	CASSYGGKDTEAFF
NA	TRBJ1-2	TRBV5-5	CASSLTQTYGYTF
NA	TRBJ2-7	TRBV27	CASSSRETYEQYF
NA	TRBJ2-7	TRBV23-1	CASSQSGNCRTTRAKSYEQYF
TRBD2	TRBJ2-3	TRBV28	CASSPELAGLGNTQYF
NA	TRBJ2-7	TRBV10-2	CASPYEQYF
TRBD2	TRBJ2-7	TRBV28	CASNLGGSNEQYF
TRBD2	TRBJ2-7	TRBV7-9	CASSLGPAGGDDEQYF
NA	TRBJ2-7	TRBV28	CASSRLWQKIPYEQYF
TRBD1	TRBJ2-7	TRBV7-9	CASSPGGQAAEQYF
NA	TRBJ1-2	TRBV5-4	CAMDAGAGGYTF
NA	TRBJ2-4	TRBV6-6	CASSGGDRKNIQYF
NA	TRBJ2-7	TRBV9	CARSEDRQTYEQYF
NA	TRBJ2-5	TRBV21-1	CARTRGMETQYF
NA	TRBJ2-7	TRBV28	CASHSGGSHEQYF
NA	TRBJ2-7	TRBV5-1	CASIGGEDEQYF
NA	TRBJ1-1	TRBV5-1	CASSRGTVGTEAFF
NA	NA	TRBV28	CASARPASQETQYF
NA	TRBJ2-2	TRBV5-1	CASSLARTTRELFF
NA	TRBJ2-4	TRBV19	CASSPVAENIQYF
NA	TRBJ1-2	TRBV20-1	CSAHTGGYTF
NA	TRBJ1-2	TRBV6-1	CASRDYRYGYTF